Sequencing of this T cell receptor (beta chain) was carried out in a study of T cell responses to AZD1222 COVID-19 vaccine (dated by TCRdb to the early 2020s). Describing the broader study: TCR sequencing was performed for about 240 trial participants, of whom approximately 200 were given two doses of AZD1222 and some 26 were given two doses of MenACWY control vaccine. Trial participants were enrolled into age subgroups of 18-55, 56-69 and 70-plus years, which contained approximately 150, 28 and 58 TCR-sequenced participants, respectively.

With respect to this clone: No antigen is known for it. Qualities for individual bases were not recorded, and no much larger clone is one base off.

The sample's time point label, decoded: about 28 days (+/-7) after the second vaccine dose. Because spike-specific TCR depth and breadth did not differ between the two schedules, AZD1222 recipients who got a second dose at roughly 4 weeks were pooled with those who got a second dose at roughly 12 weeks. Samples from vaccinated people were obtained from the UK trials COV001 and COV002, which included a single-blind randomized controlled phase 2/3 trial of AZD1222 (ChAdOx1 nCoV-19) in healthy adults. Trial participant PBMC samples were collected at day 0 and day 28 after the second dose for TCRbeta chain sequencing. The junction carries 11 bases between V and J, which are trimmed by 3 bases and 0 bases respectively. The CDR3, from cysteine to phenylalanine, totals 14 residues. Kept here is only the CDR3 DNA, which spans 42 bases and is read in frame from base 1. The germline V gene (reference sequence) supplies CDR1 DFQATT and CDR2 SNEGSKA.

The CDR3 regions of human TCRbeta chains were analyzed by immunosequencing. As for how the authors treated the data: TCRs in the repertoires were compared against a reference library of SARS-CoV-2-specific TCRs that had been generated with the MIRA antigen-specificity platform. Breadth was defined as the fraction of unique TCRs that were SARS-CoV-2-associated, and depth was defined as the fraction of total T cells that were SARS-CoV-2-associated. Using the MIRA data, each spike-specific TCR was mapped to the spike region that the TCR reacts to and placed in a CD4 or CD8 class. Log10-transformed breadth and depth values were compared by one-way ANOVA with Sidak's multiple comparisons tests. The source is immuneACCESS, and TCRdb retained only in-frame sequences with V and J called. Part of the clones is not carried over; for the studies checked, unresolved V genes explain less than half of this, and the remainder is unexplained. That table gives V, J and clone size, and the DNA gave D and trimming. In all, the sample holds about 110,000 clones, and roughly 92% of those were seen once. The ten top clones hold roughly 2.7% of the sample.

Overall study results and their limits: The vaccine-associated CD4 TCRs covered the entire spike protein, and the dominant responses fell in regions 160-218 and 743-854. Conclusions about previously exposed vaccinees are limited because only a handful of AZD1222 recipients were SARS-CoV-2 seropositive at baseline. Reportedly, close to half of the unique spike-specific TCRs recognized epitopes lying outside the regions that are mutated in the B.1.351 and B.1.1.7 variants. The 56-69-year group was small, and its depth increase did not reach significance, likely because of low power. Most participants were white British and females outnumbered males, and the authors suggested that clonal diversity may have been underestimated. Spike-specific TCR breadth and depth rose significantly after two AZD1222 doses compared with day 0 and with MenACWY recipients. Because no day 14 peak-response samples were available, the repertoires could be characterized only after the peak T cell response.

The V and J segments used are TRBV20-1 and TRBJ1-2, with no confidently assigned D gene. The sequencing used peripheral blood, collected 28 days after the second AZD1222 dose. The sequence was collected from an adult who received the AZD1222 COVID-19 vaccine. The CDR3 region reads CSASQAAANYGYTF. The DNA sequence is given as TGCAGTGCTAGTCAGGCTGCAGCTAACTATGGCTACACCTTC.